What follows are 18 T cell receptor beta chains derived from one specimen sequenced in a study of blood T cell repertoires in COVID-19. The assay was immunoSEQ multiplex PCR, and TCRdb's table has in-frame clones only and misses some. This table holds 200,000 or so clones, 70% to 90% found once. Sequencing was carried out using peripheral blood. These TCRs come from a man aged 55-75 years with COVID-19, enrolled during active disease.

The chain uses TRBV2 and TRBJ1-5, with TRBD1 matching 8 bases. Unmatched junction bases numbered 4, after V lost 4 bases and J lost 5 bases. Germline V CDR1 and CDR2: SNHLY, FYNNEI. The CDR3 has 14 residues. CDR3 region: CASSVQGAHQPQHF. The CDR3 DNA sequence: TGTGCCAGCAGTGTCCAGGGGGCTCATCAGCCCCAGCATTTT.

The V gene is TRBV12-3 or TRBV12-4, the J gene TRBJ1-2; D is unclear. The CDR3 totals 12 residues. Trimming took off 3 bases at V and 3 bases at J, with 5 bases between the two ends. The chain's CDR3 is CASSFRDYGYTF. CDR3 nucleotide sequence: TGTGCCAGCAGTTTCCGGGACTATGGCTACACCTTC.

The chain is built from TRBV18 and TRBJ1-4, with 7 positions matching TRBD1. Germline values: CDR1 KGHSH, CDR2 LQKENI. The CDR3 is 13 residues long. After removal of 3 bases from V and 8 bases from J, the junction contained 3 bases not matched to a gene. CDR3 region: CASSPATGEKLFF. In DNA, the CDR3 is TGTGCCAGCTCACCGGCGACAGGGGAAAAACTGTTTTTT.

V and J are TRBV30 and TRBJ1-1, with D possibly matching TRBD1 (5 bases). Germline CDR1 and CDR2: GTSNPN and SVGIG (reference sequence). V lost 4 bases, J lost 6 bases, and 12 bases lay in between. The length of the CDR3 is 12 residues. The CDR3 is CAWNPGGAEAFF. CDR3 nucleotides: TGTGCCTGGAACCCCGGGGGGGCTGAAGCTTTCTTT.

The chain recombines TRBV3-1 (or the pseudogene TRBV3-2) with TRBJ1-1; D gene ambiguous. Germline loops: CDR1 LGHDT, CDR2 YNNKEL (reference sequence). The CDR3 is 15 residues long. The V and J ends lost 0 bases and 1 base respectively, with 9 bases between them. CDR3 sequence reads: CASSQDFSWNTEAFF. The CDR3 DNA is TGTGCCAGCAGCCAAGACTTTTCTTGGAACACTGAAGCTTTCTTT.

This sequence joins TRBV18 and TRBJ1-2; D is possibly TRBD1 (6 bases). Germline lookup yields CDR1 KGHSH and CDR2 LQKENI. CDR3 size: 15 residues. Trimming pared 0 bases from V and 4 bases from J, leaving 12 bases between. For the CDR3, the DNA is TGTGCCAGCTCACCACCGGTGACAGGTAGCTATGGCTACACCTTC. Encoded protein: CASSPPVTGSYGYTF.

J is TRBJ1-5 and V is TRBV6-1; tentatively, D is TRBD1 (6 bases). V was clipped by 3 bases and J by 0 bases, with 9 bases between them. The CDR3 covers 15 residues. CDR1 is MNHNS and CDR2 is SASEGT in the germline V gene. The CDR3 sequence: CASSEGTFSNQPQHF. The DNA for the CDR3 is TGTGCCAGCAGTGAGGGGACATTTAGCAATCAGCCCCAGCATTTT.

The rearrangement uses TRBV6-2 or TRBV6-3 and TRBJ1-2; D possibly corresponds to TRBD1 (5 bases). CDR3 length equals 13 residues. Germline V gene lookup returns CDR1 MNHEY and CDR2 SVGEGT. Trimming shortened V by 0 bases and J by 8 bases, and 10 bases separated the two germline ends. CDR3 DNA sequence: TGTGCCAGCAGTTACTCGGGGGGATCGGGCTACACCTTC. It translates to CASSYSGGSGYTF.

V and J are TRBV30 and TRBJ1-2, with 9 bases that match TRBD1. This CDR3 has 15 residues. The J segment lost 5 bases and the V segment lost 2 bases, leaving 9 bases of the junction unmatched. Germline lookup yields CDR1 GTSNPN and CDR2 SVGIG (reference sequence). This CDR3 is CAWSPTGQGRYGYTF. The DNA for the CDR3 is TGTGCCTGGAGTCCGACGGGACAGGGCCGATATGGCTACACCTTC.

The chain combines TRBV3-1 (or the pseudogene TRBV3-2) with TRBJ2-5; TRBD2 matches 11 bases. CDR1 and CDR2 (germline): LGHDT, YNNKEL (reference sequence). J was trimmed by 2 bases and V by 4 bases; bases with no gene match: 3. CDR3 length equals 15 residues. The CDR3 sequence: CASSRGLADQETQYF. In DNA form, the CDR3 reads TGTGCCAGCAGCCGGGGACTAGCGGATCAAGAGACCCAGTACTTC.

The DNA for the CDR3 is TGTGCCAGCAGTGCGGTTTTTGGGGCCAGGGACTATGGCTACACCTTC. It is translated as CASSAVFGARDYGYTF. The genes are TRBV2 and TRBJ1-2; the D gene is possibly TRBD1 (5 bases). The V gene lost 4 bases and the J gene lost 3 bases, with 18 bases spanning the gap. Germline CDR1 is SNHLY and CDR2 is FYNNEI. This CDR3 is 16 amino acids long.

This rearrangement joins TRBV7-8 to TRBJ2-7; the match to TRBD2 covers 8 bases. Germline trimming cut 5 bases from V and 5 bases from J; bases unmatched to any gene: 11. This CDR3 is 15 amino acids long. The germline gives CDR1 SGHVS, CDR2 FQNEAQ. CDR3 in amino acids: CASSPREGRFHEQYF. In DNA form, the CDR3 reads TGTGCCAGCAGCCCCCGGGAGGGCCGCTTCCACGAGCAGTACTTC. Complete variable domain (other parts from reference TRBV7-8 and TRBJ2-7): GAGVSQSPRYKVAKRGQDVALRCDPISGHVSLFWYQQALGQGPEFLTYFQNEAQLDKSGLPSDRFFAERPEGSVSTLKIQRTQQEDSAVYLCASSPREGRFHEQYFGPGTRLTVT.

The V gene is TRBV4-1, the J gene TRBJ2-5; D is undetermined. This CDR3 spans 13 amino acids. Trimming took 3 bases from V and 5 from J, leaving 10 bases between them. The germline V gene encodes CDR1 MGHRA and CDR2 YSYEKL. In DNA form, the CDR3 reads TGCGCCAGCAGCCAGAGCAGGTGGGAGACCCAGTACTTC. Translated, it gives CASSQSRWETQYF.

The V and J genes are TRBV7-8 and TRBJ1-3; 7 bases agree with TRBD1. V gave up 8 bases and J gave up 3 bases; unmatched junction bases: 7. Germline-derived CDR1 and CDR2 are SGHVS and FQNEAQ. The CDR3 extends over 14 amino acids. The CDR3 protein is CASELGTVGNTIYF. Written as DNA, the CDR3 is TGTGCCAGCGAACTCGGGACAGTTGGAAACACCATATATTTT. The full variable domain, with the rest looked up from reference TRBV7-8 and TRBJ1-3, is GAGVSQSPRYKVAKRGQDVALRCDPISGHVSLFWYQQALGQGPEFLTYFQNEAQLDKSGLPSDRFFAERPEGSVSTLKIQRTQQEDSAVYLCASELGTVGNTIYFGEGSWLTVV.

This chain uses TRBV7-9 with TRBJ2-2; unclear D gene. Germline CDR1 and CDR2: SEHNR and FQNEAQ (reference sequence). The CDR3 has 13 residues. Trimming took 5 bases from V and 5 from J, leaving 9 bases between them. The CDR3 sequence: CASSPDITGELFF. In nucleotides, the CDR3 is TGTGCCAGCAGCCCCGACATAACCGGGGAGCTGTTTTTT.

This sequence joins TRBV6-5 and TRBJ2-1, with D possibly being TRBD2 (8 bases). CDR3 length: 15 residues. V gave up 2 bases and J gave up 9 bases, with 17 bases separating them. Germline V lookup: CDR1 MNHEY, CDR2 SVGAGI. CDR3 DNA: TGTGCCAGCAGTTACCAGGGGGGACTAGGCGGTGAGCAGTTCTTC. Its protein product is CASSYQGGLGGEQFF.

This clone has more than one count but fewer than ten. The V gene is TRBV2, the J gene TRBJ2-1; D unclear. Trimming removed 8 bases at V and 7 bases at J, with 9 bases between. Germline loops: CDR1 SNHLY, CDR2 FYNNEI. The CDR3 totals 11 residues. CDR3 sequence (DNA): TGTGCCAGCCAGTCCTTGAATGAGCAGTTCTTC. Translation gives CASQSLNEQFF. Drawing the rest from reference TRBV2 and TRBJ2-1, the complete variable domain is EPEVTQTPSHQVTQMGQEVILRCVPISNHLYFYWYRQILGQKVEFLVSFYNNEISEKSEIFDDQFSVERPDGSNFTLKIRSTKLEDSAMYFCASQSLNEQFFGPGTRLTVL.

The chain has TRBV9 and TRBJ1-2; D is unclear. From germline, CDR1 is SGDLS and CDR2 YYNGEE. This CDR3 contains 14 residues. Deletions cut 0 bases from V and 4 bases from J, with 10 bases between. The CDR3 DNA reads as TGTGCCAGCAGCGTAGATACGAGAGGCTATGGCTACACCTTC. Its protein is CASSVDTRGYGYTF.